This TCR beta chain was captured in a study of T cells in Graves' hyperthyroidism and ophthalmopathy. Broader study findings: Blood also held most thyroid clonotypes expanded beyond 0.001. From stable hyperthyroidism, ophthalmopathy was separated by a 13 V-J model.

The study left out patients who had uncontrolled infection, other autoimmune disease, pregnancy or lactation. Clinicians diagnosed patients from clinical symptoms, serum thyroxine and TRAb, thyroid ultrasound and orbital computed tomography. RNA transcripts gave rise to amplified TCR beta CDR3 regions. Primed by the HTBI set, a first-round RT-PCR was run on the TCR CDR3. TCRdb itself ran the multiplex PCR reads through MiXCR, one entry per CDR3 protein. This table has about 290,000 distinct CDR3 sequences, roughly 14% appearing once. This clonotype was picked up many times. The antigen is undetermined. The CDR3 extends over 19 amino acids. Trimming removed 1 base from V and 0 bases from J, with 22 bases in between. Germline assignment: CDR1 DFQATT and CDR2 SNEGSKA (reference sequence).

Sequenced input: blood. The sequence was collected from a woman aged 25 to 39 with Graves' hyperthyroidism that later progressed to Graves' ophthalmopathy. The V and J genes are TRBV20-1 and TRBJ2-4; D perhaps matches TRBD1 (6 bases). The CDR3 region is CSARGSIAKGGLAKNIQYF. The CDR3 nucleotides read TGCAGTGCTAGAGGGTCCATCGCTAAAGGGGGTTTAGCCAAAAACATTCAGTACTTC.